A selection of T cell receptor beta chains follows, all from one sample in a study of T cell changes during pregnancy in multiple sclerosis. This table comes from immunoSEQ multiplex PCR, and its TCRdb copy is limited to in-frame clones, with some not included. This sample has 40,000 to 55,000 clones, with around 94% found just once. Specimen: CD4+ T cells from peripheral blood mononuclear cells, collected in the third trimester of pregnancy. These receptors came from a female donor with multiple sclerosis, enrolled in a pregnancy study. Both conserved end residues are part of each CDR3. Each record gives: D gene, J gene, clone size, V gene, CDR3 DNA, CDR3 protein. A D gene is named only where the DNA matches it firmly. Not every row has a clone size; where given, it reads once, few, many or a size class.

D: NA; J: TRBJ1-3; size: NA; V: TRBV19; DNA: TGTGCCACCGCACCGGGGACACCCTGGGTGAGAAACACCATATATTTT; CDR3: CATAPGTPWVRNTIYF
D: TRBD1; J: TRBJ1-2; size: NA; V: TRBV7-9; DNA: TGTGCCAGCAGCCCGGGACAGCTAAACTATGGCTACACCTTC; CDR3: CASSPGQLNYGYTF
D: TRBD2; J: TRBJ2-7; size: NA; V: TRBV15; DNA: TGTGCCACCAGCAGAGACTTCGTCACCGTGGGGGGGACGAACTACGAGCAGTACTTC; CDR3: CATSRDFVTVGGTNYEQYF
D: NA; J: TRBJ1-2; size: NA; V: TRBV6-6; DNA: TGTGCCAGCAGTCAAACAGGGAAGGGCGGCTACACCTTC; CDR3: CASSQTGKGGYTF
D: TRBD1; J: TRBJ2-2; size: NA; V: TRBV9; DNA: TGTGCCAGCAGCCCATCCCGACAGGGACGCACCGGGGAGCTGTTTTTT; CDR3: CASSPSRQGRTGELFF
D: TRBD1; J: TRBJ2-3; size: NA; V: TRBV7-3; DNA: TGTGCCAGCAGCGCAACAGGGGCGGGTACGCAGTATTTT; CDR3: CASSATGAGTQYF
D: TRBD2; J: TRBJ2-3; size: NA; V: TRBV4-3; DNA: TGCGCCAGCAGCCAAGATTTGGTTCGAGCCAGCGGGGTGACAGATACGCAGTATTTT; CDR3: CASSQDLVRASGVTDTQYF
D: TRBD1; J: TRBJ1-2; size: NA; V: TRBV19; DNA: TGTGCCACCATTCAGGACAGGGACTATGGCTACACCTTC; CDR3: CATIQDRDYGYTF
D: TRBD2; J: TRBJ2-5; size: NA; V: TRBV6-5; DNA: TGTGCCAGCTCTGGGCGGGGGGACCAAGAGACCCAGTACTTC; CDR3: CASSGRGDQETQYF
D: NA; J: TRBJ1-2; size: NA; V: TRBV10-3; DNA: TGTGCCATCAGTGACGGCAGGGGCGGCGTTGGCTACACCTTC; CDR3: CAISDGRGGVGYTF
D: NA; J: TRBJ1-5; size: NA; V: TRBV9; DNA: TGTGCCAGCAGCCCCGGACAACGTAATCAGCCCCAGCATTTT; CDR3: CASSPGQRNQPQHF
D: TRBD1; J: TRBJ1-1; size: NA; V: TRBV2; DNA: TGTGCCAGCAAGAGGGACAGGGGAGGCACTGAAGCTTTCTTT; CDR3: CASKRDRGGTEAFF
D: TRBD2; J: TRBJ2-1; size: NA; V: TRBV11-2; DNA: TGTGCCAGCAGCTTAGGGACTAGCGGGGGTTACAATGAGCAGTTCTTC; CDR3: CASSLGTSGGYNEQFF
D: TRBD2; J: TRBJ2-7; size: NA; V: TRBV5-4; DNA: TGTGCCAGCAGCTTGGCCGTCGGGACTAGCGGGGGGGTGTCCTACGAGCAGTACTTC; CDR3: CASSLAVGTSGGVSYEQYF
D: TRBD1; J: TRBJ1-4; size: NA; V: TRBV6-5; DNA: TGTGCCAGCAGTTACTTCCAACAGGGGGTGAATGAAAAACTGTTTTTT; CDR3: CASSYFQQGVNEKLFF
D: TRBD1; J: TRBJ1-1; size: NA; V: TRBV7-2; DNA: TGTGCCAGCAGCTTAGAGGGGGCGGGTTACACTGAAGCTTTCTTT; CDR3: CASSLEGAGYTEAFF
D: NA; J: TRBJ2-4; size: NA; V: TRBV19; DNA: TGTGCCAGTAGTATGGCAGGAGCCAAAAACATTCAGTACTTC; CDR3: CASSMAGAKNIQYF
D: NA; J: TRBJ2-4; size: NA; V: TRBV23-1; DNA: TGCGCCAGCAGTCAATCGAGCCGAAGCATGATCTTC; CDR3: CASSQSSRSMIF
D: TRBD1; J: TRBJ1-1; size: NA; V: TRBV7-8; DNA: TGTGCCAGCAGCTTACCAGGGGGCCGTGAAGCTTTCTTT; CDR3: CASSLPGGREAFF
D: NA; J: TRBJ2-2; size: NA; V: TRBV7-3; DNA: TGTGCCAGCAGCCGCCGGGCCCCTCAGGGCACCGGGGAGCTGTTTTTT; CDR3: CASSRRAPQGTGELFF
D: NA; J: TRBJ1-1; size: NA; V: TRBV5-5; DNA: TGTGCCAGCAGCCCAGGGGTGGGTCCGGGGAACACTGAAGCTTTCTTT; CDR3: CASSPGVGPGNTEAFF
D: NA; J: TRBJ2-3; size: NA; V: TRBV7-2; DNA: TGTGCCAGCAGCTTAGCGTCACAGACAGGAGATACGCAGTATTTT; CDR3: CASSLASQTGDTQYF
D: NA; J: TRBJ2-6; size: NA; V: TRBV19; DNA: TGTGCCAGTCGACATATCTCTGGGGCCAACGTCCTGACTTTC; CDR3: CASRHISGANVLTF
D: TRBD1; J: TRBJ1-1; size: NA; V: TRBV6-5; DNA: TGTGCCAGCAGATCGGGGACAGGAGCGAACACTGAAGCTTTCTTT; CDR3: CASRSGTGANTEAFF
D: NA; J: TRBJ2-5; size: NA; V: TRBV30; DNA: TGTGCCGCGCGCTCAGGGATGGAAGAGACCCAGTACTTC; CDR3: CAARSGMEETQYF
D: TRBD1; J: TRBJ2-3; size: NA; V: TRBV19; DNA: TGTGCCAGTAGTAGACAGGGGGCGCCCACAGATACGCAGTATTTT; CDR3: CASSRQGAPTDTQYF
D: TRBD1; J: TRBJ2-1; size: NA; V: TRBV4-1; DNA: TGCGCCAGCAGCCAAAGGGACAGCCAATCCTACAATGAGCAGTTCTTC; CDR3: CASSQRDSQSYNEQFF
D: TRBD1; J: TRBJ1-2; size: NA; V: TRBV9; DNA: TGTGCCAGCAGGGATCGCATTGGGGGACAGGGGGCTGGCTACACCTTC; CDR3: CASRDRIGGQGAGYTF
D: TRBD1; J: TRBJ2-7; size: NA; V: TRBV5-1; DNA: TGCGCCAGCAGCTTGGGAGGGACAGGTTCCTACGAGCAGTACTTC; CDR3: CASSLGGTGSYEQYF
D: NA; J: TRBJ2-1; size: NA; V: TRBV7-2; DNA: TGTGCCAGCAGCTTGAGTGGGGGGTTCTCACATGAGCAGTTCTTC; CDR3: CASSLSGGFSHEQFF
D: NA; J: TRBJ1-5; size: NA; V: TRBV7-2; DNA: TGTGCCAGCAGCACCCGACAGGCACATCAGCCCCAGCATTTT; CDR3: CASSTRQAHQPQHF
D: NA; J: TRBJ2-7; size: NA; V: TRBV7-9; DNA: TGTGCCAGCAGCCGACTGAGGGGCGGGGTCGACGAGCAGTACTTC; CDR3: CASSRLRGGVDEQYF
D: TRBD1; J: TRBJ1-6; size: NA; V: TRBV7-3; DNA: TGTGCCAGCAGCTTAAGGCAGGGGGCTTCACCCCTCCACTTT; CDR3: CASSLRQGASPLHF
D: NA; J: TRBJ2-5; size: few; V: TRBV15; DNA: TGTGCCACCAGCACATCGGTGGGCCAGGAGACCCAGTACTTC; CDR3: CATSTSVGQETQYF
D: NA; J: TRBJ1-3; size: NA; V: TRBV5-6; DNA: TGTGCCAGCAGCTTGCGGGGGGCCCTCTCTGGAAACACCATATATTTT; CDR3: CASSLRGALSGNTIYF
D: NA; J: TRBJ1-1; size: NA; V: TRBV5-1; DNA: TGCGCCAGCAGCTTGGAGGGGACATTGCACTCTGAAGCTTTCTTT; CDR3: CASSLEGTLHSEAFF
D: TRBD1; J: TRBJ2-7; size: NA; V: TRBV27; DNA: TGTGCCAGCAGTCCCCTAGGGACAGATCTATTCTACGAGCAGTACTTC; CDR3: CASSPLGTDLFYEQYF
D: NA; J: TRBJ1-2; size: NA; V: TRBV29-1; DNA: TGCAGCGTTGGTACAGGGCTTAACTATGGCTACACCTTC; CDR3: CSVGTGLNYGYTF
D: TRBD1; J: TRBJ2-5; size: NA; V: TRBV7-2; DNA: TGTGCCAGCAGCTTGGGGACAGGGGGCCGGGAGACCCAGTACTTC; CDR3: CASSLGTGGRETQYF
D: TRBD1; J: TRBJ1-2; size: NA; V: TRBV29-1; DNA: TGCAGCGGCTCCGGGACAGACTCTAACTATGGCTACACCTTC; CDR3: CSGSGTDSNYGYTF
D: TRBD1; J: TRBJ2-1; size: NA; V: TRBV6-5; DNA: TGTGCCAGCAGCGGAGGGCAGGGGGCGCGCAATGAGCAGTTCTTC; CDR3: CASSGGQGARNEQFF
D: TRBD1; J: TRBJ1-4; size: NA; V: TRBV2; DNA: TGTGCCAGCAGTGAAACGGGACAGAGAAGAGAAAAACTGTTTTTT; CDR3: CASSETGQRREKLFF
D: NA; J: TRBJ1-5; size: NA; V: TRBV30; DNA: TGTGCCTGGGGTCATTGGGGGGGCAATCAGCCCCAGCATTTT; CDR3: CAWGHWGGNQPQHF
D: NA; J: TRBJ1-1; size: NA; V: TRBV6-4; DNA: TGTGCCAGCAGTGAATACTTTGGGCCACTGAACACTGAAGCTTTCTTT; CDR3: CASSEYFGPLNTEAFF
D: TRBD2; J: TRBJ2-2; size: NA; V: TRBV4-2; DNA: TGTGCCAGCAGCCAAGGTATCCAGCGGGGAGCTGAGCTGTTTTTT; CDR3: CASSQGIQRGAELFF
D: NA; J: TRBJ2-7; size: NA; V: TRBV7-9; DNA: TGTGCCAGCAGCTTAGTGGGGGGATCAGGGGAGCAGTACTTC; CDR3: CASSLVGGSGEQYF
D: NA; J: TRBJ2-3; size: NA; V: TRBV18; DNA: TGTGCCAGCTCACCCCCCAACAGGGTGGTTGCAGATACGCAGTATTTT; CDR3: CASSPPNRVVADTQYF
D: TRBD1; J: TRBJ2-1; size: NA; V: TRBV7-6; DNA: TGTGCCAGCCGATCTTGGACAGGGTCGATGGATGAGCAGTTCTTC; CDR3: CASRSWTGSMDEQFF
D: TRBD1; J: TRBJ1-1; size: NA; V: TRBV11-2; DNA: TGTGCCAGCAGCTTATTTCCGGGGACAGGGTCGAACACTGAAGCTTTCTTT; CDR3: CASSLFPGTGSNTEAFF
D: NA; J: TRBJ1-1; size: NA; V: TRBV5-8; DNA: TGTGCCAGCAGCTTGTTGGGACACGCCACTGAAGCTTTCTTT; CDR3: CASSLLGHATEAFF
D: NA; J: TRBJ2-5; size: NA; V: TRBV7-9; DNA: TGTGCCAGCAGCTTACAAGAGTACCAAGAGACCCAGTACTTC; CDR3: CASSLQEYQETQYF
D: NA; J: TRBJ1-4; size: NA; V: TRBV4-2; DNA: TGTGCCAGCAGCCAAGATATTTCAGGGTCGGCGAATGAAAAACTGTTTTTT; CDR3: CASSQDISGSANEKLFF
D: NA; J: TRBJ1-2; size: NA; V: TRBV5-6; DNA: TGTGCCAGCGACCTCCAGGGTAGTGGTTATGGCTACACCTTC; CDR3: CASDLQGSGYGYTF
D: TRBD2; J: TRBJ2-1; size: NA; V: TRBV18; DNA: TGTGCCAGCTCACTAAGTGGACTAGCGGGGGAGCAAGGGCAGTTCTTC; CDR3: CASSLSGLAGEQGQFF
D: NA; J: TRBJ2-3; size: once; V: TRBV25-1; DNA: TGTGCCAGCACAAAGGGGCGCACAGATACGCAGTATTTT; CDR3: CASTKGRTDTQYF
D: NA; J: TRBJ2-7; size: NA; V: TRBV6-5; DNA: TGTGCCAGCAGTTACCCGAGCGCGGGAGAGCAGTACTTC; CDR3: CASSYPSAGEQYF
D: TRBD2; J: TRBJ2-7; size: NA; V: TRBV28; DNA: TGTGCCAGCAGTGCAGCGGGGCCTTCTAGCGACGAGCAGTACTTC; CDR3: CASSAAGPSSDEQYF
D: TRBD2; J: TRBJ2-3; size: NA; V: TRBV30; DNA: TGTGCCTGGAGGCCCTCCAGTCGGCCGACTAGCGTTACAGATACGCAGTATTTT; CDR3: CAWRPSSRPTSVTDTQYF
D: TRBD1; J: TRBJ2-7; size: NA; V: TRBV5-6; DNA: TGTGCCAGCAGCGTCGGGACAGTGCCTTCCATTGGGCAGTACTTC; CDR3: CASSVGTVPSIGQYF